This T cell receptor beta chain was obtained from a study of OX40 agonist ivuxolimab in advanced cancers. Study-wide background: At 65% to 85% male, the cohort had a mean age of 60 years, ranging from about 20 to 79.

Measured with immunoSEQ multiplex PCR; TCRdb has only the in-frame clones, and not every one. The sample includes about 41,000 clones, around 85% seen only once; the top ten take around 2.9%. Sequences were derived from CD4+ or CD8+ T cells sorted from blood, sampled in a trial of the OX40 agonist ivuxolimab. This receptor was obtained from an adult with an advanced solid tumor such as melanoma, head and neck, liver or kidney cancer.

This CDR3 reads CASSYSPLQFTGELFF. In DNA, the CDR3 is TGTGCCAGCAGTTACTCGCCACTACAATTCACCGGGGAGCTGTTTTTT. The V gene is TRBV6-6, the J gene TRBJ2-2; unclear D gene. V was clipped by 0 bases and J by 4 bases, with 12 bases between them. The CDR3 loop spans 16 amino acids. Germline CDR1 MNHNY, CDR2 SVGAGI (reference sequence).